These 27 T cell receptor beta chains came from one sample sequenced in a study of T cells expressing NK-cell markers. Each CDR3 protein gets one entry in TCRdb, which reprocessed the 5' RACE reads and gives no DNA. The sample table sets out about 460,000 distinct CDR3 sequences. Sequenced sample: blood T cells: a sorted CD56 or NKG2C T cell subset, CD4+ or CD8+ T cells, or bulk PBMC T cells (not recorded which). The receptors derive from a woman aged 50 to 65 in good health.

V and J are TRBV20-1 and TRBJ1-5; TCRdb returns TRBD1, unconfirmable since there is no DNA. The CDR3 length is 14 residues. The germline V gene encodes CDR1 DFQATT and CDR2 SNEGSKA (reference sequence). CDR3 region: CSAITGGDNQPQHF.

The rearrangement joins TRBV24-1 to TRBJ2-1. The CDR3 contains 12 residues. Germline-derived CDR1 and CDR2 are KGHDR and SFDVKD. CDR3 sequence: CATSSGPHEQFF.

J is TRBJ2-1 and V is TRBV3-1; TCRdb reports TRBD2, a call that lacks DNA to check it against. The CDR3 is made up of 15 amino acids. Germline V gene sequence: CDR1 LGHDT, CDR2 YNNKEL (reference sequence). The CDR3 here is CASSQGLAHYNEQFF.

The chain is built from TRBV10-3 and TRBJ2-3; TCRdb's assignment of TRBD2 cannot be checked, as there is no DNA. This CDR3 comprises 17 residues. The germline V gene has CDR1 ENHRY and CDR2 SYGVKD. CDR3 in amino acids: CAISEWASGRASDTQYF.

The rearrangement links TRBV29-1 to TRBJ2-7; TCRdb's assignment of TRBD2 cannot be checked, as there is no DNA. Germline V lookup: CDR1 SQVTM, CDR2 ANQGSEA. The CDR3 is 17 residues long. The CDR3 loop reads CSGLTSGRALSGVEQYF.

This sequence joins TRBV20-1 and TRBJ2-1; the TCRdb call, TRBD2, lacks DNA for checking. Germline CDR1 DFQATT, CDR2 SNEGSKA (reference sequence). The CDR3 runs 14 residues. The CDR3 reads CSASLREGHIEQFF.

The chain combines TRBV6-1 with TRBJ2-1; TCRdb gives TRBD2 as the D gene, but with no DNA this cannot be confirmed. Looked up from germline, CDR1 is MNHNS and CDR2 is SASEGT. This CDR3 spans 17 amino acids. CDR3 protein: CASSGLLGTAFRDEQFF.

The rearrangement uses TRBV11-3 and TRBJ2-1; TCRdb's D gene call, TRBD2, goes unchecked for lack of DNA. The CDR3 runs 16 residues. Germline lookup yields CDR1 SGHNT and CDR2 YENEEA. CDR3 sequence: CASSQALAGGLNEQFF.

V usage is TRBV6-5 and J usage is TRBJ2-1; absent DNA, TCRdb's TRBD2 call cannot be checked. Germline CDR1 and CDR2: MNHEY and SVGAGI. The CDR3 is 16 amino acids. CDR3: CASSFGLAAPYNEQFF.

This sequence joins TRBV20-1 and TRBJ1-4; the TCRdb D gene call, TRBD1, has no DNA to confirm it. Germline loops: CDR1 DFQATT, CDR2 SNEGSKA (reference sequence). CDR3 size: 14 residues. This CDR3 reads CSASPEGRGEKLFF.

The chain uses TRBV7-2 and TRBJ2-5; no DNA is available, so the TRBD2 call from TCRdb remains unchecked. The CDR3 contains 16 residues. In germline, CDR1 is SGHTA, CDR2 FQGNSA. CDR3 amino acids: CASSLRSGMVQETQYF.

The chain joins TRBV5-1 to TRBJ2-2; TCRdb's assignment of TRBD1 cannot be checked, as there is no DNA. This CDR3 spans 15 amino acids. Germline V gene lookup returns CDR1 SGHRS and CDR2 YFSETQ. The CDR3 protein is CASSSQGLNTGELFF.

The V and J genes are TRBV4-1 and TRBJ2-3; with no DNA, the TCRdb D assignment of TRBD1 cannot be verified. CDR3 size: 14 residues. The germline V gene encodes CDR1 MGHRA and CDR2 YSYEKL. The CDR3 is CASERDRGTDTQYF.

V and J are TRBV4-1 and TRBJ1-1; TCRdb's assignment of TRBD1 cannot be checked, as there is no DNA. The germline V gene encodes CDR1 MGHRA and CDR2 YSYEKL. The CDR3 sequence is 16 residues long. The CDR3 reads CASSQQGIWVNTEAFF.

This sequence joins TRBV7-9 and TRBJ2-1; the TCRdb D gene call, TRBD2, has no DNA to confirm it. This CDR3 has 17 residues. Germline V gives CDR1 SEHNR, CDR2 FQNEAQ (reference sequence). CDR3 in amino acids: CASRSGLAGVKGNEQFF.

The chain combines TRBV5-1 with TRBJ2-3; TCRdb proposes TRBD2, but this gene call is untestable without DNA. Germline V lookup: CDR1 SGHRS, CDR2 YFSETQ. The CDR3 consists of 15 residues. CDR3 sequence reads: CASSIYSGSDGTQYF.

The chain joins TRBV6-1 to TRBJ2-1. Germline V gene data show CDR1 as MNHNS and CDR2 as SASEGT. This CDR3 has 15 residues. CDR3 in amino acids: CASSEAGLRHNEQFF.

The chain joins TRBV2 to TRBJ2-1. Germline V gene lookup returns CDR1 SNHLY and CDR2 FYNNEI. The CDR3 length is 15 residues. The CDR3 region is CASSGAGVVYNEQFF.

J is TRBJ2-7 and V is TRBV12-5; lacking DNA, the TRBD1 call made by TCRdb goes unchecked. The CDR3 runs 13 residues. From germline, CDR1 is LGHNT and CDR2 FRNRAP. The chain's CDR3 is CASGLPGYYEQYF. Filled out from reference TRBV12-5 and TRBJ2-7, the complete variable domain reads DARVTQTPRHKVTEMGQEVTMRCQPILGHNTVFWYRQTMMQGLELLAYFRNRAPLDDSGMPKDRFSAEMPDATLATLKIQPSEPRDSAVYFCASGLPGYYEQYFGPGTRLTVT.

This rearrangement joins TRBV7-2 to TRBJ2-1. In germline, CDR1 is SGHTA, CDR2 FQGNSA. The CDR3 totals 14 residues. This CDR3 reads CASSRRVLGNEQFF.

CDR3 sequence: CASSSQLTSGNTIYF. The V call is TRBV12-3 or TRBV12-4, the J call TRBJ1-3. CDR3 length equals 15 residues.

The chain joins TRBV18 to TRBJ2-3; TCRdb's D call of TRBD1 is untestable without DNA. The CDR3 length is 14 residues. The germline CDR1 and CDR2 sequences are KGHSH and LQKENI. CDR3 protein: CASSPNRLTDTQYF.

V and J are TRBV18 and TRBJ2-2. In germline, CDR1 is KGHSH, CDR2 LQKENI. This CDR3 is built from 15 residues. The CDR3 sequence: CASSRAGVETGELFF.

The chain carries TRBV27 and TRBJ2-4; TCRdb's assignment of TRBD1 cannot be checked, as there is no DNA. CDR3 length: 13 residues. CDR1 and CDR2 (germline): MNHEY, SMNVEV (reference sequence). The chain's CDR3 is CASRQASGTIQYF.

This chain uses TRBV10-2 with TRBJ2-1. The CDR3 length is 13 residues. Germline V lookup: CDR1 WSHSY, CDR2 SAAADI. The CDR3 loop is CASSESNLGEQFF.

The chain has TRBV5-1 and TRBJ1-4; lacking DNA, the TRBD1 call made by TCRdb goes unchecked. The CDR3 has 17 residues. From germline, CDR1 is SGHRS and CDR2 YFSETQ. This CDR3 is CASSLNGQGAPGEKLFF.

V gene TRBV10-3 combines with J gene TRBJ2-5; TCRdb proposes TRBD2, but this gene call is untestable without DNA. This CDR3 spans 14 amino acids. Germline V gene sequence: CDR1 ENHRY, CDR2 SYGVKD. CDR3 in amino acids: CAISETSGQETQYF.